A single sample is the source of the 3 T cell receptor beta chains below, sequenced in a study of Ad26.COV2.S vaccination and SARS-CoV-2 variants. Treatment specified: around 19 received Ad26.COV2.S at low or high dose, single or two shots; 5 received placebo; per-sample allocation not given. After the first vaccine or placebo injection, samples were drawn on day 63. Sequencing was performed with immunoSEQ multiplex PCR; in TCRdb, only in-frame clones are kept and a portion is missing. The table includes 380,000 or so clones, around 89% detected once. The sequenced sample was peripheral blood, obtained in a trial of Ad26.COV2.S vaccine versus placebo. These receptors were collected from a person aged 18-60 years who received the Ad26.COV2.S COVID-19 vaccine or a placebo.

The chain carries TRBV19 and TRBJ2-7, with D possibly being TRBD1 or TRBD2 (6 bases each). Germline CDR1 reads LNHDA; CDR2 reads SQIVND (reference sequence). The CDR3 spans 19 residues. The V end lost 5 bases, the J end lost 5 bases, and 31 bases lay between the germline ends. CDR3 sequence reads: CASSSLFAGGVHTGDEQYF. The DNA for the CDR3 is TGTGCCAGTAGTTCCCTGTTTGCCGGGGGCGTCCATACGGGCGACGAGCAGTACTTC.

This clone is a singleton in its sample. The chain couples TRBV5-4 to TRBJ1-6; 9 bases map to TRBD1. Germline V gene lookup returns CDR1 SGHNT and CDR2 YYREEE (reference sequence). The J segment lost 5 bases and the V segment lost 3 bases, leaving 3 bases of the junction unmatched. The CDR3 consists of 15 residues. CDR3 coding DNA: TGTGCCAGCAGCTCCGACAGGGGGAATAATTCACCCCTCCACTTT. It yields the protein CASSSDRGNNSPLHF.

The chain employs TRBV29-1 and TRBJ2-7; 11 nucleotides match TRBD2. J lost 7 bases, V lost 6 bases, and 8 bases had no gene match. The CDR3 runs 13 residues. The V gene's germline CDR1 is SQVTM and CDR2 ANQGSEA. The CDR3 reads CSVMTGTSGEQYF. The CDR3 nucleotides read TGCAGCGTAATGACAGGGACTAGCGGAGAGCAGTACTTC.